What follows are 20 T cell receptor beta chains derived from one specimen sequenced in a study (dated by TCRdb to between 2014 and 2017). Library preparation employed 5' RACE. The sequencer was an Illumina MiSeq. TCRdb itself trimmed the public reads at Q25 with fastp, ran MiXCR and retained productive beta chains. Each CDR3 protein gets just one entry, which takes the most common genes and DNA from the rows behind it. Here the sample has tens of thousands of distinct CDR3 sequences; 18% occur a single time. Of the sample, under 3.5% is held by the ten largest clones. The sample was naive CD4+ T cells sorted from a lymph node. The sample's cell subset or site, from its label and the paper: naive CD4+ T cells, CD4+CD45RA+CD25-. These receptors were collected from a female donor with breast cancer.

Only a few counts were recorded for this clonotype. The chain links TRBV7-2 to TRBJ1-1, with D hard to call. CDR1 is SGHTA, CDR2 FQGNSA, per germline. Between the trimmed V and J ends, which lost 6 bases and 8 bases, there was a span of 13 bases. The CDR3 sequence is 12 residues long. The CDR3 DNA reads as TGTGCCAGCAGGCTAAGGCTGGGGGAAGCTTTCTTT. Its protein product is CASRLRLGEAFF.

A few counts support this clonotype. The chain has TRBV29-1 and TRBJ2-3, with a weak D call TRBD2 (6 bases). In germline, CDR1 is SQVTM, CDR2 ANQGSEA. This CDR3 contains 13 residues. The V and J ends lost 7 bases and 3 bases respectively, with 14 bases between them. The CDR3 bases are TGCAGCGGCGGGACCCCAAGAACAGATACGCAGTATTTT. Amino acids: CSGGTPRTDTQYF.

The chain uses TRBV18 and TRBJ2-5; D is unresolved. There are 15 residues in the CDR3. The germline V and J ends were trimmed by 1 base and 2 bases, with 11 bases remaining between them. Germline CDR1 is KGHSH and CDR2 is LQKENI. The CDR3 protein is CASSPRGNKQETQYF. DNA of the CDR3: TGTGCCAGCTCACCACGGGGTAATAAGCAAGAGACCCAGTACTTC.

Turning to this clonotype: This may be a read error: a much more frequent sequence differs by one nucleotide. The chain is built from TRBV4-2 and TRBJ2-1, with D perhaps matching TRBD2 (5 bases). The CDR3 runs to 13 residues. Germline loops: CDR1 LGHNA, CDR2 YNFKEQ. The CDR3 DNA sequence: TGTGCCAGCAGCCGGCTAGCAGACAATGAGCAGTGCTTC. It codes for CASSRLADNEQCF.

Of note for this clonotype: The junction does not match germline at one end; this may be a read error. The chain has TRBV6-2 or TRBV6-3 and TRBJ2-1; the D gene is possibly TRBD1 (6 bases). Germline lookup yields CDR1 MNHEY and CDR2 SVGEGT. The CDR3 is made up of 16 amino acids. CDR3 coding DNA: TGTGCCAGCAGCCCCGCTAGGGGGATACGATACAATGAGCAGGTCTTC. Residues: CASSPARGIRYNEQVF.

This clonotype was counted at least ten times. CDR3 sequence: CASSPLAGGSNEQFF. The CDR3 bases are TGCGCCAGCAGCCCGCTAGCGGGAGGGTCTAATGAGCAGTTCTTC. V usage is TRBV5-1 and J usage is TRBJ2-1, with 12 bases identical to TRBD2. The CDR3 is 15 residues long. Germline V gives CDR1 SGHRS, CDR2 YFSETQ. J lost 7 bases, V lost 4 bases, and 6 bases had no gene match.

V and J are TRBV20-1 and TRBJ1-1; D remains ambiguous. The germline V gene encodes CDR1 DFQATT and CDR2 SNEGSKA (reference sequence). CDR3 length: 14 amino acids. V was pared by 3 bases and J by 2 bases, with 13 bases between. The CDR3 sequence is CSASLWAGNTEAFF. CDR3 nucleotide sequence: TGCAGTGCTAGTCTTTGGGCGGGAAACACTGAAGCTTTCTTT.

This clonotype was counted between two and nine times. The CDR3 region has the DNA TGCGCCAGCAGCACGGGCCGGGTGGATGAGCAGTACTTC. Protein: CASSTGRVDEQYF. The chain uses TRBV5-1 and TRBJ2-7, with D uncertain. The CDR3 is 13 amino acids. Germline CDR1 is SGHRS and CDR2 is YFSETQ. V was shortened by 4 bases and J by 7 bases, with 15 bases between the two germline ends.

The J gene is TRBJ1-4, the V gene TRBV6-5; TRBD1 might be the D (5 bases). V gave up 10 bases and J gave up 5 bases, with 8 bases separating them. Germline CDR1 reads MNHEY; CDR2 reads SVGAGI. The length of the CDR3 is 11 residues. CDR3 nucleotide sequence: TGTGCCACCAGGGAGAATGAAAAACTGTTTTTT. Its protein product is CATRENEKLFF.

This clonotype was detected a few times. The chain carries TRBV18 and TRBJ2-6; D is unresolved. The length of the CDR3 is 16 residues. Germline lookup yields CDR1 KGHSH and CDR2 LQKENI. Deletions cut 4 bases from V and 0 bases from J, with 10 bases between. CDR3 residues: CASSRQAHSGANVLTF. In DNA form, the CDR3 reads TGTGCCAGCTCACGGCAGGCACACTCTGGGGCCAACGTCCTGACTTTC.

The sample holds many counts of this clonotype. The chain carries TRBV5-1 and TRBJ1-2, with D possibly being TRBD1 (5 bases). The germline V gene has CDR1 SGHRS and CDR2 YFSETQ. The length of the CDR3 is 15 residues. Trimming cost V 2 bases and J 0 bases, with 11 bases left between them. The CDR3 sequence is CASSFGTDANYGYTF. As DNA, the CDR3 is TGCGCCAGCAGCTTTGGGACGGACGCTAACTATGGCTACACCTTC.

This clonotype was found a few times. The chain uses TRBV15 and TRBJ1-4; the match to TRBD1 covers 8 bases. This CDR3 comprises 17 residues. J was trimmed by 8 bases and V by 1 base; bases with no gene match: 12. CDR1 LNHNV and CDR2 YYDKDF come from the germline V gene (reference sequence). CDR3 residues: CATSRGRGGTGEEKLFF. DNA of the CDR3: TGTGCCACCAGCAGAGGTAGGGGCGGGACAGGTGAAGAAAAACTGTTTTTT.

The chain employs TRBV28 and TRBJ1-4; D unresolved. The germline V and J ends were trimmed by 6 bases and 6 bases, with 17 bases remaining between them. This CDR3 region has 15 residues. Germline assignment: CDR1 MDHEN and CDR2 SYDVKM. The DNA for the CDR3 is TGTGCCAGCAGCCTCAGTGGGAGGGAGGATGAAAAACTGTTTTTT. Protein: CASSLSGREDEKLFF. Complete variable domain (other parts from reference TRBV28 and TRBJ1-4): DVKVTQSSRYLVKRTGEKVFLECVQDMDHENMFWYRQDPGLGLRLIYFSYDVKMKEKGDIPEGYSVSREKKERFSLILESASTNQTSMYLCASSLSGREDEKLFFGSGTQLSVL.

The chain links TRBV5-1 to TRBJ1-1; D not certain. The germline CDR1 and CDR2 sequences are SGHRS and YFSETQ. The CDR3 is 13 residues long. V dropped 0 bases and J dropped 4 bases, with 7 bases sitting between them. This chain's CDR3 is CASSLDSLTEAFF. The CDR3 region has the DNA TGCGCCAGCAGCTTGGACAGTCTCACTGAAGCTTTCTTT.

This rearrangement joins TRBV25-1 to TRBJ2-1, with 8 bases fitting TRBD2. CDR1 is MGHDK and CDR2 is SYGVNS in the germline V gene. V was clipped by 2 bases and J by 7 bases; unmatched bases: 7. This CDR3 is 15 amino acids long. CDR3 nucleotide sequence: TGTGCCAGCAGTGAAGAGGACGGGAGGGGAAATGAGCAGTTCTTC. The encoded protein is CASSEEDGRGNEQFF.

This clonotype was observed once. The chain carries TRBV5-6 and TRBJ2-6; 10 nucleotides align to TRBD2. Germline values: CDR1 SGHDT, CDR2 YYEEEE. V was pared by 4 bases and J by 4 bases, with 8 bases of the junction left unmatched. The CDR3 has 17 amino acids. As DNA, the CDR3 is TGTGCCAGCAGCATACCGCTAGCGGGAGACGGGGCCAACGTCCTGACTTTC. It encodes CASSIPLAGDGANVLTF. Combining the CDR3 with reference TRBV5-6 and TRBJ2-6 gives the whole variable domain DAGVTQSPTHLIKTRGQQVTLRCSPKSGHDTVSWYQQALGQGPQFIFQYYEEEERQRGNFPDRFSGHQFPNYSSELNVNALLLGDSALYLCASSIPLAGDGANVLTFGAGSRLTVL.

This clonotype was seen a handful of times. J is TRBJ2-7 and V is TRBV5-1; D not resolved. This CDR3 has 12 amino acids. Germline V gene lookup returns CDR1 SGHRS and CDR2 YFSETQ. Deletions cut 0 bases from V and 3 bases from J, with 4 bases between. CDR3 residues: CASSLGVYEQYF. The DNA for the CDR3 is TGCGCCAGCAGCTTGGGGGTCTACGAGCAGTACTTC.

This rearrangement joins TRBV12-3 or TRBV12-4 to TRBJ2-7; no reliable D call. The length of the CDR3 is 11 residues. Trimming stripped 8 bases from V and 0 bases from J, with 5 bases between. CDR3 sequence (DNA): TGTGCCAGCGGACGCTCCTACGAGCAGTACTTC. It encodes CASGRSYEQYF.

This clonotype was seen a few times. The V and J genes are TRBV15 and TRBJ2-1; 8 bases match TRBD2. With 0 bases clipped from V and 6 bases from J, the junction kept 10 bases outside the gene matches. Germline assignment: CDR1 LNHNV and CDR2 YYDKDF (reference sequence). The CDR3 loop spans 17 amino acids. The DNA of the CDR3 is TGTGCCACCAGCAGAGAACGAGCGGGAGAGCGGCTCAATGAGCAGTTCTTC. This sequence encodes CATSRERAGERLNEQFF.

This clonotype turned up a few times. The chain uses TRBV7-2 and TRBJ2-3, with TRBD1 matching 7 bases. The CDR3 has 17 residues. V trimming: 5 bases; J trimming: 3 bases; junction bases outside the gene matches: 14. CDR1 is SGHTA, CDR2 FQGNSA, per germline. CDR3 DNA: TGTGCCAGCAGCCGGACCTTACAGGGGAGTGGGACAGATACGCAGTATTTT. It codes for CASSRTLQGSGTDTQYF. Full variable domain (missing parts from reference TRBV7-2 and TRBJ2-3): GAGVSQSPSNKVTEKGKDVELRCDPISGHTALYWYRQSLGQGLEFLIYFQGNSAPDKSGLPSDRFSAERTGGSVSTLTIQRTQQEDSAVYLCASSRTLQGSGTDTQYFGPGTRLTVL.